The clone carrying this TCR beta chain has a handful of counts. Antigen unknown. The data derive from a study of T cell repertoires in cytomegalovirus infection. The wider study: Indications came from public TCR beta signatures; they pointed to CMV infection and to a matching HLA type.

The germline gives CDR1 SGHRS, CDR2 YFSETQ. The CDR3 sequence is 18 residues long. V gave up 3 bases and J gave up 3 bases; unmatched junction bases: 18. Study-wide results and caveats: There were carriers of CMV plus the relevant HLA, and cumulative public TCR beta family frequency identified them. Ex vivo, HLA-C-restricted CMV-specific TCR beta clonotypes prevailed over the rest of the response.

Using its own MiXCR run on the reads, TCRdb lists one record per CDR3 protein. The repertoire holds approximately 170,000 distinct CDR3 sequences, with 17% as singletons. The sample was CD8+ T cells from PBMCs. The chain has TRBV5-1 and TRBJ2-7, with 7 bases fitting TRBD1. The TCR sequence derives from a human donor in good health (CMV status not recorded). Some clones in this sample may be carry-over from other donors' samples. The CDR3 DNA reads TGCGCCAGCAGCTCGGAGGAGAGGGGGCCGGGTAGGGTCTACGAGCAGTACTTC. Its protein product is CASSSEERGPGRVYEQYF.